This T cell receptor (beta chain) was recovered during a study of breast tumors, draining lymph nodes, adjacent tissues. This clonotype has a handful of counts. Its antigen is as yet unknown. The CDR3 is 14 residues long. V shed 7 bases and J 0 bases; nucleotides not matched to a gene: 5. Germline-derived CDR1 and CDR2 are MNHNY and SVGAGI (reference sequence). Axillary draining lymph nodes of breast cancer patients supplied the node samples. TCRdb re-called the multiplex PCR reads through MiXCR, storing one row per CDR3 protein. The sample lists about 110,000 distinct CDR3 sequences; approximately 28% were seen once. General study points: The data were judged consistent with most tumor T cells coming from lymph node and expanding in tumor. Compared with basal-like, luminal-like tumors shared significantly more repertoire with nontumor tissue. Tumor TCR diversity was below lymph nodes but above nontumor tissue.

The sample was axillary lymph node tissue. The TCR originated in a female donor with breast cancer. Some clones in this sample may be carry-over from other donors' samples. The rearrangement joins TRBV6-6 to TRBJ1-1; TRBD1 agrees at 7 bases. The CDR3 here is CASTPTGLNTEAFF. In DNA form, the CDR3 reads TGTGCCAGCACCCCGACAGGGTTGAACACTGAAGCTTTCTTT.